This T cell receptor beta chain comes out of a study of beta chain features in type 1 diabetes (dated by TCRdb to about 2018). The study in broad terms: No differences in mean age, gender distribution, total cell number or subset yield were found between patients and healthy donors. In the study, recently diagnosed type 1 diabetes patients and matched healthy donors were compared on the TCRB repertoires of their sorted circulating CD4+ T cell subsets. Regulatory and stem cell-like memory subsets were isolated from only 8 patients and roughly 8 healthy donors, whereas naive and central memory subsets came from all 28 donors. A total of roughly 99,000,000 sorted cells were examined across all samples, and the number of cells per subset was strongly correlated with RNA yield.

Each donor gave one peripheral blood draw, approximately 110 mL on average, collected into heparinised tubes. A BD FACSAria II and a panel including CD45RO, CCR7, CD25, CD127, CD95 and CD27 were used to sort naive, central memory, regulatory and stem cell-like memory CD4+ T cells. A purity above 95% was achieved for all sorted populations. Right away, PBMCs were isolated by Lymphoprep density gradient centrifugation and were stained directly, with no culture step. Samples were stained and sorted in pairs, with one healthy donor and one patient per experiment, so that batch effects were minimized. The entire isolated RNA was reverse transcribed using the High Capacity cDNA Reverse Transcription Kit, and thus expressed TCRB transcripts were sequenced. Deep immunoSEQ sequencing was applied to naive, central memory and regulatory T cell samples, giving an average of about 3.6 million total reads per sample. Sorted cells were lysed in RLT buffer, and RNA was extracted using DNase-treated RNeasy Micro or Mini kits according to cell number. Each cell subset was processed on its own to prevent cross-contamination, while patient and healthy donor samples were processed together. Using the immunoSEQ multiplex PCR, TCRB sequences were amplified from cDNA into 87-bp fragments spanning the CDR3 region. Sequencing of the amplicons was done on the Illumina HiSeq platform. Turning to the authors' computational methods: PCR bias was corrected computationally using synthetic template baselines, and reads within Hamming distance 2 were collapsed, with unmergeable singletons discarded. Reads were aligned against IMGT to assign V, D and J genes, CDR3 length and insertions or deletions at six rearrangement sites. Clonotype counts were normalized to sorted cell number within each subset before computing true diversity and Gini coefficients with the tcR R package. The overlap coefficient, calculated on TCRB nucleotide sequences, was used to quantify repertoire sharing. Out-of-frame TCRB sequences from naive cells were analyzed as a proxy for the pre-selection repertoire. TCRdb took this table from immuneACCESS and kept in-frame rearrangements with V and J called. Such tables lack part of the clones; where checked against another copy, unresolved V genes explain under half of the gap, and the rest is unexplained. V, J and clone size reflect that table, while D and trimming were determined from the DNA. The sample table lists hundreds of thousands of clones, over 13% of them with a count of one. The ten most abundant clones make up approximately 0.039% of the sample.

General conclusions and limits of the study: Because small numbers of individuals were included in the HLA sub-analyses, any influence of HLA type on TCRB rearrangement was left unresolved. Shorter templates might have been favored by PCR, but patient and control samples were amplified and corrected together, so both groups would have been affected equally by any skew. Naive, central memory and regulatory TCRB repertoires appeared to be more alike among patients than among healthy donors. At VDJ recombination sites, patients with type 1 diabetes made fewer insertions and deleted more nucleotides, a pattern implying thymic rearrangement abnormalities. Because cDNA was sequenced instead of genomic DNA, highly expressing activated cells could be over-represented, though the groups showed no difference in activation or CD3 levels. A moderate but significant shortening of TCRB CDR3 length was observed in type 1 diabetes patients in all four CD4+ subsets.

A few counts support this clone. Its binding antigen is unknown. There are no base qualities to consult, and no much larger clone falls within one base. From the cysteine up to the phenylalanine, the CDR3 has a length of 14 residues. Only CDR3 DNA remains: 42 bases, in frame from the first base. From a lookup of the germline V gene, CDR1 and CDR2 are SGHTA and FQGNSA. V is reduced by 2 bases and J by 7 bases, leaving a spacing of 14 bases between them. The origin of this receptor is a man between 18 and 29 years old with type 1 diabetes. The V gene is TRBV7-2 and the J gene is TRBJ1-2, with an unclear D gene assignment. The source material was naive CD4+ T cells from blood. In light of the paper, this sample's cell subset or site label describes: true naive CD4+ T cells. At the DNA level, the sequence is TGTGCCAGCAGCTTAATGGGGTGGGCCGGTGGCTACACCTTC. Translated, this is CASSLMGWAGGYTF.